This TCR beta chain was recorded in a study of blood T cell repertoires in COVID-19. TCRdb's copy holds only in-frame clones and misses some; the assay was immunoSEQ multiplex PCR. The sample records tens of thousands of clones, roughly 84% being singletons. Germline CDR1 reads SGHTA; CDR2 reads FQGNSA. Trimming stripped 1 base from V and 6 bases from J, with 12 bases between. The CDR3 is made up of 14 amino acids. This sequence was found in a man aged 55 to 70 with COVID-19, enrolled during active disease. Sequenced material: peripheral blood. J is TRBJ1-2 and V is TRBV7-2, with D possibly matching TRBD1 (6 bases). The CDR3 loop is CASSLGTDSHGYTF. Written as DNA, the CDR3 is TGTGCCAGCAGCTTAGGAACGGACAGTCATGGCTACACCTTC.